This T cell receptor beta chain was documented in a study of shared clonotypes between healthy human individuals. V lost 3 bases and J lost 10, with 15 bases in between. CDR1 GTSNPN and CDR2 SVGIG come from the germline V gene (reference sequence). This CDR3 contains 13 residues. This clone was seen only once. Genomic DNA from each subset was divided evenly over several immunoSEQ plates. When replicate PCRs were run on unsorted PBMC, they used approximately 300 ng DNA, approximately 28,000 T cell genomes. The protocol was immunoSEQ multiplex PCR, while the TCRdb copy is restricted to in-frame clones and leaves out a portion. The sample lists approximately 500,000 clones, over 70% seen once, with about 13% in the top ten.

The V call is TRBV30, the J call TRBJ1-4; D may be TRBD1 (5 bases). This sequence originates from a middle-aged woman in good health. Some clones in this sample may be carry-over from other donors' samples. Sequencing used PBMCs. The CDR3 protein is CAWRSWGEGKLFF. The CDR3 bases are TGTGCCTGGAGGAGTTGGGGGGAGGGAAAACTGTTTTTT.